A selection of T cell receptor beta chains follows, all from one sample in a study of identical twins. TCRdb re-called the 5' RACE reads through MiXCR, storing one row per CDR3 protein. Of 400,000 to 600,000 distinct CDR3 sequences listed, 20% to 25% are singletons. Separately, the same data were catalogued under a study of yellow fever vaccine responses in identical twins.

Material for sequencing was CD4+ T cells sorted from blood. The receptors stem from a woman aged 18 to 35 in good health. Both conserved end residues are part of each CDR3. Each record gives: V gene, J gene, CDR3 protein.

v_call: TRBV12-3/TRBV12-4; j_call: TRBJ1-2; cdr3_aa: CASSLNSYGYTF
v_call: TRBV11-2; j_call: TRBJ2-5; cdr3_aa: CASSRGGQSQETQYF
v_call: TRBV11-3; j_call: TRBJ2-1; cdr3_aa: CASSLPPGTGYNEQFF
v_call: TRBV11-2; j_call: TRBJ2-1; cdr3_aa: CASSLAPSSENEQFF
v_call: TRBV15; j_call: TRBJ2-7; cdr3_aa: CATSREGFGSSYEQYF
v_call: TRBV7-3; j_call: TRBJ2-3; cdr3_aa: CASSVLAGSTDTQYF
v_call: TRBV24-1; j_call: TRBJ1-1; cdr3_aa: CATSDASGKGAFF
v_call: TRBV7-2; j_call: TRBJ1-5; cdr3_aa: CASSLGNGAQHF
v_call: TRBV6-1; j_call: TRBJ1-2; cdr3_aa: CASRPPGEYGYTF
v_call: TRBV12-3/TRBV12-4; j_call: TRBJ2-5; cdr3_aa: CASTHGGQGETQYF
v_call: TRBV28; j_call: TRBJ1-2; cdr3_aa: CASRYPGQGARGYTF
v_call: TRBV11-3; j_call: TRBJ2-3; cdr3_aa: CASRAYGTGPTDTQYF
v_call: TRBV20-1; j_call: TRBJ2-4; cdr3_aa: CSAKHGVAKNIQYF
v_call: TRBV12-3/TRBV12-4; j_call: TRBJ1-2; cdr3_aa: CASSSTGGVYGYTF
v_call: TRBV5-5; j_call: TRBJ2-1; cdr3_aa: CASSTEAGSEQFF
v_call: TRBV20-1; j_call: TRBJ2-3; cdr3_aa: CSLWEGTRGTQYF
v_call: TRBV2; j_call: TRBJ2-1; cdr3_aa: CASRTSGGMNNEQFF
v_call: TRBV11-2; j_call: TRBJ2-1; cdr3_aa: CASSSYKSSYNEQFF
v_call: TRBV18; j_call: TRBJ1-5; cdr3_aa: CASSPDRVSNQPQHF
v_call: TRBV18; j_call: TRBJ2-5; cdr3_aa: CASSYLYQETQYF
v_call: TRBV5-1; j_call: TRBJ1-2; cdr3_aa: CASSFPGSRGYTF
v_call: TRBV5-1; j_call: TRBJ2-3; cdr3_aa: CASSLAVAGTPYF
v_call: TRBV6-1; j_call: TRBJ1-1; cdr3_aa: CASSPDRFTEAFF
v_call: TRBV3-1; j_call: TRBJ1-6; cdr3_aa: CASSQGRNNSPLHF
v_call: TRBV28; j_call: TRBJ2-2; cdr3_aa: CASGYTGGGTGELFF
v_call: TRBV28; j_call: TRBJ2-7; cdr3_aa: CASSFSLILPGQSYEQYF
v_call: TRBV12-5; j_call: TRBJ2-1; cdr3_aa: CASGLGTSDEQFF
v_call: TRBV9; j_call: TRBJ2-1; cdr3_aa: CASSVRTGYNEQFF
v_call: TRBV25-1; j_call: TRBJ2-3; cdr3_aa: CASSPRGPPDTQYF
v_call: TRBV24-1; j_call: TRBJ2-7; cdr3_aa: CATSDASSYEQYF
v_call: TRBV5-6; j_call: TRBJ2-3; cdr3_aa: CASSFRGGPDTQYF
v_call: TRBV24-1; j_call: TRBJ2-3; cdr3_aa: CATGIGTDTQYF
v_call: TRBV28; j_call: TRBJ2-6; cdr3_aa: CASRTGGGFPGANVLTF
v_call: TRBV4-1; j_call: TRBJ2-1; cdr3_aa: CASSQDPVTSGDNEQFF
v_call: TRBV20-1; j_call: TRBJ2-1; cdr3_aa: CSARALAGGLDEQFF
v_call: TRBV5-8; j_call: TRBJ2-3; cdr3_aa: CASSRTSGDTDTQYF
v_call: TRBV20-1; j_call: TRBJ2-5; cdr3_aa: CSARLAGAQETQYF
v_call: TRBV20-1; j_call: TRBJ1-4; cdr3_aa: CSAMEARREKLFF
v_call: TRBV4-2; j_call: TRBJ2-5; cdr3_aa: CASSQDKRHGLAGIETQYF
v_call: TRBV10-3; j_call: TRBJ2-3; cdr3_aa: CAINMGLETDTQYF
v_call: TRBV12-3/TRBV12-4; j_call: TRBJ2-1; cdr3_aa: CASSLRIYNEQFF
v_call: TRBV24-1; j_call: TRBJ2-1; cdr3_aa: CATSDRGASSYNEQFF
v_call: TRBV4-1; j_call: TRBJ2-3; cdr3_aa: CASSQVYVSTDTQYF
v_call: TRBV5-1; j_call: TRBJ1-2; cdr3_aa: CASRGWGYGYTF
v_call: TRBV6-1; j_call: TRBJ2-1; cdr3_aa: CASSGRGGTYNEQFF
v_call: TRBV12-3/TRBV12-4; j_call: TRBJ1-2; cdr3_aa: CASSLDRLDGYTF
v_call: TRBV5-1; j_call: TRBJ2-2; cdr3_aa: CASSLAPGSNTGELFF
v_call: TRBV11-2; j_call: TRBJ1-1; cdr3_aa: CASSSGTGGTGRAFF
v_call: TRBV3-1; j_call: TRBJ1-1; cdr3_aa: CASSPFLIGSLNTEAFF
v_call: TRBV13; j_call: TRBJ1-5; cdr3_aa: CASSWDRPKDQPQHF
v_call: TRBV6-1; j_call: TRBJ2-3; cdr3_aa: CASKWGAASTDTQYF
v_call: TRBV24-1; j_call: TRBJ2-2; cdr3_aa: CATSASDRAGELFF
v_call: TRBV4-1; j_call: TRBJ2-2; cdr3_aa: CASSQISGTRNTGELFF
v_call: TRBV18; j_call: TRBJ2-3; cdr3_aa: CASSPDGSTDTQYF